Reported below is one TCR beta chain. CDR3 length equals 14 residues. Trimming shortened V by 4 bases and J by 6 bases, and 13 bases separated the two germline ends. CDR1 is MNHEY, CDR2 SVGAGI, per germline. The data were obtained in a study of technical replicates of blood from a few donors. Repertoires were generated with immunoSEQ multiplex PCR, while TCRdb's copy carries only in-frame clones and drops some. Among 74,000 or so clones listed, approximately 93% were seen once. Source material: T cells isolated from PBMCs. The V and J genes are TRBV6-5 and TRBJ1-5; D perhaps matches TRBD1 (6 bases). This TCR came from a human donor in good health. CDR3 sequence reads: CASSSLGASQPQHF. The CDR3 DNA reads TGTGCCAGCAGTTCTTTGGGGGCGAGTCAGCCCCAGCATTTT.